The 27 T cell receptor beta chains below all came from one sample that was sequenced in a study of T cell repertoires in cytomegalovirus infection. In TCRdb, the reads were re-called with MiXCR into one record per CDR3 protein. The data hold roughly 200,000 distinct CDR3 sequences, with 8.5% to 10% observed a single time. The sequencing sample was made of PBMCs. Receptor source: a human donor in good health (CMV status not recorded). Some clones in this sample may be carry-over from other donors' samples.

The gene calls are TRBV20-1 and TRBJ1-4, with D unresolved. CDR3 length equals 12 residues. Trimming cost V 3 bases and J 8 bases, with 10 bases left between them. Germline V gene lookup returns CDR1 DFQATT and CDR2 SNEGSKA (reference sequence). This chain's CDR3 is CSASHTEEKLFF. In DNA form, the CDR3 reads TGCAGTGCTAGTCATACGGAGGAAAAACTGTTTTTT.

In its sample, this clonotype was seen many times. The chain links TRBV28 to TRBJ2-5, with 13 bases lining up with TRBD2. Germline CDR1 is MDHEN and CDR2 is SYDVKM. The V gene end was trimmed by 5 bases and the J gene end by 3 bases; junction bases not matched to a gene: 6. This CDR3 has 16 amino acids. The CDR3 DNA is TGTGCCAGCAGTCCCGGGACTAGCGGGGTCAAAGAGACCCAGTACTTC. It specifies CASSPGTSGVKETQYF.

J is TRBJ1-1 and V is TRBV20-1; TRBD1 is a possible D gene (6 bases). Trimming removed 4 bases at V and 1 base at J, with 10 bases between. CDR1 and CDR2 (germline): DFQATT, SNEGSKA (reference sequence). This CDR3 spans 13 amino acids. The CDR3 loop reads CSAKSTGNTEAFF. The CDR3 region has the DNA TGCAGTGCTAAGTCGACAGGGAACACTGAAGCTTTCTTT.

The count of this clonotype is one. V and J are TRBV20-1 and TRBJ2-5; D uncertain. Germline-derived CDR1 and CDR2 are DFQATT and SNEGSKA (reference sequence). The length of the CDR3 is 13 residues. CDR3 bases: TGCAGCCCGCTAGTCGGAGACCAAGAGACCCAGTACTTC. Protein sequence: CSPLVGDQETQYF.

This clonotype was seen many times. V and J are TRBV7-2 and TRBJ1-5; D uncertain. The CDR3 extends over 18 amino acids. Trimming pared 1 base from V and 1 base from J, leaving 17 bases between. Looked up from germline, CDR1 is SGHTA and CDR2 is FQGNSA. CDR3 DNA sequence: TGTGCCAGCAGCTTAGATTGGTCGTGGCAGGCGAGCAATCAGCCCCAGCATTTT. It is translated as CASSLDWSWQASNQPQHF.

A few counts support this clonotype. The gene calls are TRBV14 and TRBJ2-7; TRBD1 is a possible D gene (5 bases). Trimming stripped 1 base from V and 6 bases from J, with 22 bases between. The CDR3 loop spans 17 amino acids. Germline CDR1 is SGHDN and CDR2 is FVKESK. CDR3 region: CASSQVLIGQGFAEQYF. The CDR3 nucleotides are TGTGCCAGCAGCCAAGTTCTCATCGGGCAGGGATTCGCCGAGCAGTACTTC.

This clonotype was seen repeatedly, ten times or more. V gene TRBV6-1 combines with J gene TRBJ1-5; D is unresolved. The CDR3 loop spans 14 amino acids. The V gene's germline CDR1 is MNHNS and CDR2 SASEGT. Deletions cut 6 bases from V and 0 bases from J, with 9 bases between. CDR3 sequence (DNA): TGTGCCAGCAGCCCAGCTGGTAGCAATCAGCCCCAGCATTTT. This translates into CASSPAGSNQPQHF.

This clonotype was picked up a small number of times. This rearrangement joins TRBV29-1 to TRBJ1-1; TRBD1 is a possible D gene (5 bases). Germline lookup yields CDR1 SQVTM and CDR2 ANQGSEA. Trimming took 7 bases from V and 3 from J, leaving 12 bases between them. The CDR3 runs 12 residues. The CDR3, as DNA: TGCAGCGCACGGACATCCTACACTGAAGCTTTCTTT. Its protein product is CSARTSYTEAFF. The variable domain in full, completed from reference TRBV29-1 and TRBJ1-1, reads SAVISQKPSRDICQRGTSLTIQCQVDSQVTMMFWYRQQPGQSLTLIATANQGSEATYESGFVIDKFPISRPNLTFSTLTVSNMSPEDSSIYLCSARTSYTEAFFGQGTRLTVV.

This clonotype has ten or more counts. The chain couples TRBV7-2 to TRBJ2-5, with a possible D match to TRBD2 (6 bases). This CDR3 comprises 13 residues. Per germline, CDR1 SGHTA and CDR2 FQGNSA. V lost 5 bases to trimming and J lost 5 bases, with 12 bases between them. The CDR3 sequence: CASSREQLETQYF. The DNA of the CDR3 is TGTGCCAGCAGCCGGGAGCAGTTGGAGACCCAGTACTTC.

There are many counts of this clonotype. The rearrangement joins TRBV7-3 to TRBJ2-1; D could derive from TRBD1 or TRBD2 (5 bases each). The CDR3 sequence is 15 residues long. Trimming took off 5 bases at V and 9 bases at J, with 20 bases between the two ends. CDR1 is SGHTA, CDR2 FQGTGA, per germline. CDR3 region: CASSPGLGLQGEQFF. The DNA of the CDR3 is TGTGCCAGCAGCCCTGGACTTGGCCTTCAGGGTGAGCAGTTCTTC.

The chain couples TRBV20-1 to TRBJ1-5, with TRBD1 matching over 8 bases. The CDR3 contains 14 residues. Losses at the gene ends were 6 bases for V and 5 bases for J; bases not matched to a gene: 9. Germline V gene lookup returns CDR1 DFQATT and CDR2 SNEGSKA (reference sequence). CDR3 nucleotide sequence: TGCAGTGCAGAAACAGGGGGGGGATATCAGCCCCAGCATTTT. Its protein product is CSAETGGGYQPQHF.

This sequence joins TRBV7-2 and TRBJ2-3; 8 nucleotides align to TRBD2. V dropped 2 bases and J dropped 6; count of bases not matched to a gene: 10. The CDR3 spans 16 residues. Germline V gene sequence: CDR1 SGHTA, CDR2 FQGNSA. CDR3: CASSLLAGLVADTQYF. The CDR3, as DNA: TGTGCCAGCAGCTTATTAGCGGGGCTAGTGGCGGATACGCAGTATTTT.

Ten or more counts support this clonotype. The genes are TRBV7-8 and TRBJ1-2; D is possibly TRBD1 (6 bases). Trimming removed 3 bases from V and 4 bases from J, with 12 bases in between. The CDR3 contains 14 residues. The germline CDR1 and CDR2 sequences are SGHVS and FQNEAQ. The CDR3 loop reads CASSLEGQPYGYTF. The CDR3 nucleotides are TGTGCCAGCAGCTTGGAAGGACAGCCCTATGGCTACACCTTC.

This clonotype occurred many times. The chain couples TRBV4-1 to TRBJ2-3, with TRBD2 identical over 7 bases. The germline V gene has CDR1 MGHRA and CDR2 YSYEKL. The CDR3 extends over 16 amino acids. Losses at the gene ends were 4 bases for V and 1 base for J; bases not matched to a gene: 8. The CDR3 spells CASSPIPLAGTDTQYF. CDR3 bases: TGCGCCAGCAGCCCTATTCCTCTAGCGGGCACAGATACGCAGTATTTT.

The chain has TRBV19 and TRBJ2-1; 9 nucleotides line up with TRBD2. With 11 bases clipped from V and 2 bases from J, the junction kept 10 bases outside the gene matches. The germline CDR1 and CDR2 sequences are LNHDA and SQIVND (reference sequence). The CDR3 contains 15 residues. CDR3 coding DNA: TGTGCCGTTCAATGGGCGGGAGGGCCCTACAATGAGCAGTTCTTC. As protein: CAVQWAGGPYNEQFF.

This clonotype appeared many times. This chain connects TRBV7-8 to TRBJ2-1; 9 nucleotides align to TRBD2. J lost 4 bases, V lost 4 bases, and 14 bases had no gene match. Germline V gene lookup returns CDR1 SGHVS and CDR2 FQNEAQ. The CDR3 contains 18 residues. The CDR3 loop is CASSSTRRGGSKYNEQFF. CDR3 DNA sequence: TGTGCCAGCAGCTCTACTCGGCGGGGGGGATCTAAGTACAATGAGCAGTTCTTC.

The chain has TRBV28 and TRBJ1-1; D gene uncertain. Germline assignment: CDR1 MDHEN and CDR2 SYDVKM. Trimming removed 3 bases from V and 7 bases from J, with 12 bases in between. There are 13 residues in the CDR3. CDR3 sequence (DNA): TGTGCCAGCAGTTTTCGGTTGAGAGGTGAAGCTTTCTTT. Translating gives CASSFRLRGEAFF.

This clonotype was observed many times. This chain uses TRBV15 with TRBJ1-4; D is uncertain. The germline CDR1 and CDR2 sequences are LNHNV and YYDKDF (reference sequence). The CDR3 extends over 16 amino acids. Trimming removed 0 bases at V and 2 bases at J, with 10 bases between. CDR3 sequence (DNA): TGTGCCACCAGCAGAGAAGCCAGGTCGACTAATGAAAAACTGTTTTTT. Encoded protein: CATSREARSTNEKLFF.

This clonotype occurred many times. V is TRBV11-3 and J is TRBJ2-3; D gene ambiguous. V was clipped by 0 bases and J by 4 bases, with 2 bases between them. This CDR3 comprises 12 residues. The germline V gene has CDR1 SGHNT and CDR2 YENEEA. The CDR3 DNA follows: TGTGCCAGCAGCTTAGATCCAGATACGCAGTATTTT. Protein: CASSLDPDTQYF.

This rearrangement joins TRBV2 to TRBJ1-6; D gene ambiguous. CDR1 is SNHLY and CDR2 is FYNNEI in the germline V gene. The CDR3 covers 16 residues. V dropped 2 bases and J dropped 8 bases, with 16 bases sitting between them. CDR3 in DNA: TGTGCCAGCAGTGAAAGGGTCCCTTCGGCATATTCACCCCTCCACTTT. Translating gives CASSERVPSAYSPLHF.

This clonotype was observed a handful of times. The gene calls are TRBV24-1 and TRBJ2-1; D gene uncertain. This CDR3 comprises 15 residues. CDR1 KGHDR and CDR2 SFDVKD come from the germline V gene. V lost 5 bases and J 5 bases, leaving 15 bases between the germline ends. The CDR3 loop reads CATSAAVPRDNEQFF. In nucleotides, the CDR3 is TGTGCCACCAGTGCTGCCGTCCCGAGAGACAATGAGCAGTTCTTC.

This clonotype was counted ten times or more. This chain joins TRBV7-2 and TRBJ1-1; perhaps TRBD1 as D (6 bases). CDR3 length equals 13 residues. V dropped 5 bases and J dropped 5 bases, with 12 bases sitting between them. Looked up from germline, CDR1 is SGHTA and CDR2 is FQGNSA. As DNA, the CDR3 is TGTGCCAGCAGCGAACAGGGTCGGACTGAAGCTTTCTTT. Residues: CASSEQGRTEAFF.

The rearrangement joins TRBV28 to TRBJ1-1; TRBD1 agrees at 11 bases. Germline V gene lookup returns CDR1 MDHEN and CDR2 SYDVKM. J was trimmed by 8 bases and V by 6 bases; bases with no gene match: 11. This CDR3 contains 15 residues. In DNA, the CDR3 is TGTGCCAGCAGACAGGCCGGGACAGGGGGAGTAGAAGCTTTCTTT. It specifies CASRQAGTGGVEAFF.

This clonotype occurred many times. The chain has TRBV6-4 and TRBJ2-3; TRBD2 matches 11 bases. V was pared by 4 bases and J by 3 bases, with 0 bases of the junction left unmatched. The CDR3 runs to 14 residues. The germline CDR1 and CDR2 sequences are MRHNA and SNTAGT. As DNA, the CDR3 is TGTGCCAGCAGTGGGACTAGCGGGACAGATACGCAGTATTTT. Its translation is CASSGTSGTDTQYF.

The V call is TRBV12-3 or TRBV12-4, the J call TRBJ2-1, with TRBD2 identical over 8 bases. The CDR3 has 17 residues. Trimming at V came to 3 bases and at J to 10 bases, leaving 17 bases not matched to a gene. The CDR3 bases are TGTGCCAGCAGTTTTCGATCCTTTTTGCGGGAGGTGGGGGAGCAGTTCTTC. Residues: CASSFRSFLREVGEQFF.

This clonotype was recorded at least ten times. The rearrangement uses TRBV7-2 and TRBJ2-1; 12 positions agree with TRBD2. This CDR3 contains 16 residues. Losses at the gene ends were 5 bases for V and 9 bases for J; bases not matched to a gene: 11. Germline values: CDR1 SGHTA, CDR2 FQGNSA. CDR3 sequence (DNA): TGTGCCAGCAGCCAGACTAGCGGGGGCCCATGGGGTGAGCAGTTCTTC. Translating gives CASSQTSGGPWGEQFF.

V usage is TRBV6-2 or TRBV6-3 and J usage is TRBJ1-5; 9 bases line up with TRBD1. This CDR3 contains 13 residues. The germline CDR1 and CDR2 sequences are MNHEY and SVGEGT. V was pared by 9 bases and J by 1 base, with 1 base of the junction left unmatched. The CDR3 sequence: CARDRGSNQPQHF. In DNA, the CDR3 is TGTGCCAGGGACAGGGGAAGCAATCAGCCCCAGCATTTT.